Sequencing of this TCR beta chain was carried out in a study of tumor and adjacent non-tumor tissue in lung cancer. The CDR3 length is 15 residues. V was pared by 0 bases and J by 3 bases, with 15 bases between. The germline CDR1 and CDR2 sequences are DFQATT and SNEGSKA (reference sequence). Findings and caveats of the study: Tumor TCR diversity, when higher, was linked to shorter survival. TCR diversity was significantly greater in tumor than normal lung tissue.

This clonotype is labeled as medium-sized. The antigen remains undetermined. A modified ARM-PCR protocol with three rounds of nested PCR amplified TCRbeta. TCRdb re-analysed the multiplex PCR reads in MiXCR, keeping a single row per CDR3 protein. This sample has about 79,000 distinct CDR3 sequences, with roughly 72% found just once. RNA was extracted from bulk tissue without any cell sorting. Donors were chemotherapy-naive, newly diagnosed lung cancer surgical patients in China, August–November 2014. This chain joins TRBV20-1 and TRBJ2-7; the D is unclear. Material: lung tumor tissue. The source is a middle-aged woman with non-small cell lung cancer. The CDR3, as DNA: TGCAGTGCTAGAGATTGGGTGTCGCTGAGCTACGAGCAGTACTTC. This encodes CSARDWVSLSYEQYF.